This T cell receptor (beta chain) was obtained from a study of blood T cell repertoires in COVID-19. Assay used: immunoSEQ multiplex PCR; TCRdb lists only in-frame clones, some missing. Seen here are a few hundred thousand clones, nearly 90% observed once, and the top ten hold about 2%. Deletions cut 8 bases from V and 4 bases from J, with 5 bases between. CDR3 length equals 10 residues. From germline, CDR1 is SEHNR and CDR2 FQNEAQ (reference sequence). The TCR sequence derives from a woman in her sixties with COVID-19, enrolled during active disease. This chain connects TRBV7-9 to TRBJ1-1, with D perhaps TRBD1 (5 bases). What was sequenced was peripheral blood. For the CDR3, the DNA is TGTGCCAGCCAGGGCACTGAAGCTTTCTTT. Its translation is CASQGTEAFF.